This TCR beta chain is from a study of blood T cell repertoires in COVID-19 (dated by TCRdb to between 2020 and 2021). Study-level background: Samples from collaborators originated in the United States, Italy and Spain and spanned both the acute and convalescent phases of COVID-19. The repertoires were released in a freely available public database meant as a resource for research on the immune response to SARS-CoV-2. The prospective study material was composed of cDNA or gDNA derived from T cells, B-cell-depleted T cells, or PBMCs. A de-identified subject ID, COVID-19 status, age in years and sex were almost always included in the sample metadata. Subjects who had been exposed to COVID-19, were actively infected with it, or had recovered from it provided the deeply sampled blood TCRbeta repertoires that made up the dataset. The samples were drawn from two sources: the first 160 participants of the ongoing ImmuneRACE study, and over 1,000 subjects contributed by 6 global collaborators. Where available, HLA class I and class II types were obtained from metadata supplied by the sample provider rather than from assay-based typing. General conclusions and limits of the study: Clinical and demographic metadata were provided uncurated, with the amount varying by source and participant.

V drops 8 bases and J drops 8 bases, leaving 12 bases in between. Reading from cysteine to phenylalanine, the CDR3 counts 12 amino acids. The CDR3 DNA has 36 bases and is translated from base 1. Sequences MDHEN (CDR1) and SYDVKM (CDR2) are obtained from the germline V gene. In the prospective study, participants were roughly 18 to 90 years old, resided in approximately 22 geographic areas of the United States, and were enrolled through a virtual design. Cohort assignment in the prospective study relied on participant-reported clinical history from a screening survey and a study questionnaire. ImmuneRACE Cohort 3 recovered participants were defined by two consecutive negative NP/OP PCR tests, healthcare professional clearance, or symptom resolution. Each participant in the prospective study had whole blood, serum and a nasopharyngeal or oropharyngeal swab collected by mobile phlebotomists. Over an approximately 2-month period, participants in the prospective study had the option of providing additional blood draws and questionnaires. Blood samples from the prospective study were shipped frozen or at room temperature prior to DNA extraction.

TCRbeta CDR3 regions were amplified from genomic DNA using the immunoSEQ Assay, a bias-controlled multiplex PCR. For the original study's pipeline: The number of nucleated cells in each sample was estimated from the amplification of reference gene primers within the assay. To quantify the absolute abundance of each unique TCRbeta CDR3 rearrangement, sequence reads were collapsed and filtered. For each sample, productive Simpson clonality was calculated as the square root of Simpson's diversity index over productive rearrangements. What TCRdb holds here is the immuneACCESS table cut down to in-frame rearrangements. Part of the clones is not present; checked against another copy, under half of the missing clones reflect an unresolved V gene, and the others are unexplained. V and J calls and clone size are as listed in that table; D and trimming were resolved from the DNA. The sample table lists about 480,000 clones, about nine tenths of them with a count of one. The ten most abundant clones make up approximately 8% of the sample.

For this clone: The antigen it recognizes is unknown. No qualities accompany the bases; no much larger clone lies one base away.

The chain is made from TRBV28 and TRBJ1-4; TRBD1 is possibly the D segment (6 matching bases). The source is a woman between 55 and 75 years old who had recovered from COVID-19. The sequenced material came from PBMCs or T cells enriched from blood (not recorded which). At the DNA level, the sequence is TGTGCCAGCGCGACAGGAGAAGAAAAACTGTTTTTT. The resulting protein is CASATGEEKLFF.